The 10 T cell receptor beta chains in this list originate from one sample, sequenced in a study of regulatory T cells in long-lasting Graves disease. Both iRepertoire HTBI primers and Arm-PCR of CDR3 regions were used to build the TCR beta libraries. Each CDR3 protein is one row after TCRdb ran MiXCR on the multiplex PCR reads. The data show hundreds of thousands of distinct CDR3 sequences, roughly 14% seen once. The time point was: newly diagnosed GD, antithyroid drugs for less than 3 months. PBMCs provided the RNA from which the TCR library was made. These same data were also listed under a study on T cells in Graves' hyperthyroidism and ophthalmopathy.

The sample in question was peripheral blood mononuclear cells (PBMCs), obtained at new diagnosis, from a patient treated with antithyroid drugs. These TCRs come from a man younger than 45 with Graves disease.

This clonotype was detected only once. This clone may be a read error of a much larger clone one base away. The final CDR3 position lacks the conserved phenylalanine or tryptophan, pointing to a likely read error. V gene TRBV5-1 combines with J gene TRBJ2-7; D is possibly TRBD2 (6 bases). Looked up from germline, CDR1 is SGHRS and CDR2 is YFSETQ. This CDR3 region has 15 residues. The germline V and J ends were trimmed by 3 bases and 9 bases, with 22 bases remaining between them. The CDR3 DNA sequence: TGCGCCAGCAGCTCGGGGCGGACGCGGGGTTTCGGGCAGTACTCC. It translates to CASSSGRTRGFGQYS.

This clonotype has a handful of counts. This chain uses TRBV18 with TRBJ2-1; 8 bases are shared with TRBD2. The J segment lost 4 bases and the V segment lost 1 base, leaving 6 bases of the junction unmatched. CDR3 length equals 16 residues. Germline V gene data show CDR1 as KGHSH and CDR2 as LQKENI. The CDR3 loop reads CASSPRFSGVYNEQFF. The CDR3 DNA is TGTGCCAGCTCACCACGGTTTAGCGGGGTTTACAATGAGCAGTTCTTC.

The sample holds many counts of this clonotype. The chain carries TRBV14 and TRBJ2-6, with D tentatively TRBD2 (5 bases). The V gene lost 4 bases and the J gene lost 2 bases, with 12 bases spanning the gap. The V gene's germline CDR1 is SGHDN and CDR2 FVKESK. The CDR3 is 16 amino acids. CDR3 region: CASSPLTRAGANVLTF. CDR3 coding DNA: TGTGCCAGCAGCCCGTTGACGAGGGCTGGGGCCAACGTCCTGACTTTC.

Turning to this clonotype: A far larger clone is a single base away, which makes a read error likely. The V gene is TRBV27, the J gene TRBJ1-2; D is perhaps TRBD1 (5 bases). V was shortened by 5 bases and J by 5 bases, with 12 bases between the two germline ends. The V gene's germline CDR1 is MNHEY and CDR2 SMNVEV (reference sequence). The CDR3 covers 13 residues. The CDR3 DNA reads TGTGCCAGCAGTGTTCCGGGGCGTTATGGCTACACCTTC. It encodes CASSVPGRYGYTF.

The table lists this clonotype with a few counts. The chain carries TRBV5-1 and TRBJ1-1; 8 bases are a match to TRBD1. Germline values: CDR1 SGHRS, CDR2 YFSETQ. Trimming removed 4 bases from V and 11 bases from J; junction bases left unmatched: 16. The CDR3 runs to 15 residues. The CDR3 protein is CASSPPDQGALVAFF. Here the CDR3 DNA reads TGCGCCAGCAGCCCGCCGGATCAGGGGGCATTAGTGGCTTTCTTT.

This clonotype was counted between two and nine times. The J gene is TRBJ1-2, the V gene TRBV28; 11 nucleotides align to TRBD1. The V segment lost 8 bases and the J segment 8 bases; nucleotides outside the gene matches: 4. The CDR3 consists of 12 residues. CDR1 MDHEN and CDR2 SYDVKM come from the germline V gene. The CDR3 nucleotides are TGTGCCAGCGGAGGACAGGGGGCAGGCTACACCTTC. This translates into CASGGQGAGYTF.

In its sample, this clonotype was seen many times. This chain uses TRBV29-1 with TRBJ1-5; 10 nucleotides align to TRBD1. This CDR3 region has 17 residues. Trimming at V came to 5 bases and at J to 3 bases, leaving 13 bases not matched to a gene. Germline assignment: CDR1 SQVTM and CDR2 ANQGSEA. The CDR3 nucleotides are TGCAGCGTTTCTGATGGGGGGACAGGGGCCAACAATCAGCCCCAGCATTTT. Translated: CSVSDGGTGANNQPQHF.

This clonotype was detected a few times. The gene calls are TRBV7-9 and TRBJ2-3; D unresolved. The CDR3 runs 16 residues. V was trimmed by 1 base and J by 2 bases, leaving 13 bases between them. Per germline, CDR1 SEHNR and CDR2 FQNEAQ (reference sequence). The CDR3 loop is CASSLGLPTSTDTQYF. In nucleotides, the CDR3 is TGTGCCAGCAGCTTAGGACTTCCGACTTCCACAGATACGCAGTATTTT.

This clonotype was seen a few times. The V and J genes are TRBV7-8 and TRBJ2-7, with 14 bases matching TRBD2. Germline V gives CDR1 SGHVS, CDR2 FQNEAQ. With V trimmed by 4 bases and J by 2 bases, 13 bases remained unmatched. The CDR3 loop spans 19 amino acids. CDR3 amino acids: CASSSAPGLAGVVAYEQYF. DNA for the CDR3: TGTGCCAGCAGCTCCGCCCCGGGACTAGCGGGAGTAGTAGCCTACGAGCAGTACTTC.

This clonotype was seen only a few times. The chain joins TRBV14 to TRBJ2-3; TRBD2 agrees at 9 bases. Per germline, CDR1 SGHDN and CDR2 FVKESK. The length of the CDR3 is 16 residues. V shed 0 bases and J 3 bases; nucleotides not matched to a gene: 4. CDR3 sequence (DNA): TGTGCCAGCAGCCAAGAAGGCGGGAGGGCTACAGATACGCAGTATTTT. Encoded protein: CASSQEGGRATDTQYF.